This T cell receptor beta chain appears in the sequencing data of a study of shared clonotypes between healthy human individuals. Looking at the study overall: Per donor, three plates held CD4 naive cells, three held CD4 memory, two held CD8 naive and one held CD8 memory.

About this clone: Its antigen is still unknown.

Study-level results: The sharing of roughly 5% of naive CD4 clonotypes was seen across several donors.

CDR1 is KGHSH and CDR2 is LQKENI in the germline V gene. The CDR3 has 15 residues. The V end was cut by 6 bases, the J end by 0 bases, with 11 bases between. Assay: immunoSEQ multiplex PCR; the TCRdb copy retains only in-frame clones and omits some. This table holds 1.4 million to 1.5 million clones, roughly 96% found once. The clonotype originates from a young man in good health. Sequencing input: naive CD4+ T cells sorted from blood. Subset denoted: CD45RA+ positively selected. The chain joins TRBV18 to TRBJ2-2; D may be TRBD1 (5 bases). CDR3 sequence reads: CASSQQDPNTGELFF. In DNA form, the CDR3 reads TGTGCCAGCTCTCAACAGGACCCGAACACCGGGGAGCTGTTTTTT.